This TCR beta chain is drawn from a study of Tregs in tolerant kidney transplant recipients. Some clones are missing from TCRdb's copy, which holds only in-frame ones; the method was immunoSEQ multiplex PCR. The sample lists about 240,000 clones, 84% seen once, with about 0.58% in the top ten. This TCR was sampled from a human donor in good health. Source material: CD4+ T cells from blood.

This CDR3 is CASRPLATNEKLFF. CDR3 nucleotides: TGTGCCAGCAGGCCCCTTGCAACTAATGAAAAACTGTTTTTT. The chain combines TRBV2 with TRBJ1-4; D unclear. CDR3 length: 14 amino acids. Trimming took off 6 bases at V and 0 bases at J, with 8 bases between the two ends. Germline V gene data show CDR1 as SNHLY and CDR2 as FYNNEI.